The T cell receptor beta chain described here comes from a study of T cell repertoires in cytomegalovirus infection. Whole-study results and caveats: Across the ex vivo response, the dominant clonotypes were HLA-C-restricted CMV-specific TCR beta clonotypes.

TCRdb re-analysed the reads in MiXCR, keeping a single row per CDR3 protein. The repertoire has about 300,000 distinct CDR3 sequences, about 25% of them found once; the top ten carry about 15%. The germline CDR1 and CDR2 sequences are SGHRS and YFSETQ. The CDR3 runs to 14 residues. Trimming pared 1 base from V and 7 bases from J, leaving 11 bases between. This clonotype was observed a few times. Antigen: not known. V and J are TRBV5-1 and TRBJ2-2, with D perhaps matching TRBD1 (6 bases). The specimen was PBMCs. The origin of this receptor is a human donor in good health (CMV status not recorded). Some clones in this sample may be carry-over from other donors' samples. The CDR3 protein is CASSLTGRNGELFF. CDR3 coding DNA: TGCGCCAGCAGCTTGACAGGGCGTAACGGGGAGCTGTTTTTT.